The 26 T cell receptor beta chains listed next were all sequenced from one sample in a study of blood T cells in healthy people across ages. Next came a second PCR, run for about 7 to 12 cycles, which used a sample-barcoded 5' primer along with a J-beta primer mix. MiXCR, applied by TCRdb to the 5' RACE reads, yields one record per CDR3 protein. The sample comprises around 820,000 distinct CDR3 sequences, about 25% of which are singletons, and approximately 3.7% rests with the top ten. Separately, the same data were catalogued under a study of T cells of mothers and their children.

Material: blood. The receptors shown here come from a boy between 10 and 17 years old in good health.

The V and J genes are TRBV5-1 and TRBJ2-7; 8 bases match TRBD1. J lost 2 bases, V lost 2 bases, and 9 bases had no gene match. The CDR3 covers 16 residues. Germline CDR1 is SGHRS and CDR2 is YFSETQ. CDR3 amino acids: CASSLNLAGGTYEQYF. The DNA of the CDR3 is TGCGCCAGCAGCTTAAATCTCGCAGGGGGCACCTACGAGCAGTACTTC. Using reference TRBV5-1 and TRBJ2-7 for the parts outside the CDR3, the full variable domain is KAGVTQTPRYLIKTRGQQVTLSCSPISGHRSVSWYQQTPGQGLQFLFEYFSETQRNKGNFPGRFSGRQFSNSRSEMNVSTLELGDSALYLCASSLNLAGGTYEQYFGPGTRLTVT.

The chain employs TRBV20-1 and TRBJ2-5; TRBD2 matches at 10 bases. The V segment lost 0 bases and the J segment 2 bases; nucleotides outside the gene matches: 6. The CDR3 contains 16 residues. Looked up from germline, CDR1 is DFQATT and CDR2 is SNEGSKA (reference sequence). CDR3 nucleotide sequence: TGCAGTGCTAGAGATCCTAGCGGGGGCTTACAAGAGACCCAGTACTTC. It specifies CSARDPSGGLQETQYF.

In its sample, this clonotype was seen a few times. The rearrangement links TRBV27 to TRBJ1-1; 11 bases line up with TRBD1. V shed 4 bases, J shed 4 bases, and the junction held 5 bases outside the gene matches. This CDR3 is built from 15 residues. Germline V lookup: CDR1 MNHEY, CDR2 SMNVEV (reference sequence). CDR3 DNA: TGTGCCAGCAGTTGGGACAGGGGGGGTTTCACTGAAGCTTTCTTT. The encoded protein is CASSWDRGGFTEAFF.

This clonotype occurred a few times. This chain joins TRBV11-1 and TRBJ2-3; 7 nucleotides line up with TRBD1. V lost 4 bases to trimming and J lost 5 bases; unmatched junction nucleotides: 6. The CDR3 sequence is 14 residues long. Per the germline V gene, CDR1 is SGHAT and CDR2 is FQDESV (reference sequence). CDR3 protein: CASSSDRQGDTQYF. In DNA, the CDR3 is TGTGCCAGCAGCTCTGATCGACAGGGAGATACGCAGTATTTT.

This clonotype has ten or more counts. One end of the junction fails to match germline, which may point to a read error. The chain employs TRBV5-1 and TRBJ2-5, with 7 bases aligning to TRBD1. This CDR3 spans 13 amino acids. Germline CDR1 SGHRS, CDR2 YFSETQ. The CDR3 DNA sequence: TGTGCCAGCAGCTTAGACAGGGCGGAGACCCAGTACTTC. Amino acids: CASSLDRAETQYF. The variable domain in full, completed from reference TRBV5-1 and TRBJ2-5, reads KAGVTQTPRYLIKTRGQQVTLSCSPISGHRSVSWYQQTPGQGLQFLFEYFSETQRNKGNFPGRFSGRQFSNSRSEMNVSTLELGDSALYLCASSLDRAETQYFGPGTRLLVL.

There are a few counts of this clonotype. The chain carries TRBV7-2 and TRBJ2-2; TRBD1 agrees at 10 bases. The CDR3 consists of 16 residues. In germline, CDR1 is SGHTA, CDR2 FQGNSA. J gave up 4 bases and V 5 bases, and 7 bases lay outside the gene matches. The CDR3, as DNA: TGTGCCAGCAGCCCGGGACAGGGGCACGGCACCGGGGAGCTGTTTTTT. It specifies CASSPGQGHGTGELFF. Combining the CDR3 with reference TRBV7-2 and TRBJ2-2 gives the whole variable domain GAGVSQSPSNKVTEKGKDVELRCDPISGHTALYWYRQSLGQGLEFLIYFQGNSAPDKSGLPSDRFSAERTGGSVSTLTIQRTQQEDSAVYLCASSPGQGHGTGELFFGEGSRLTVL.

This clonotype was counted only a few times. The chain carries TRBV20-1 and TRBJ2-5; 8 nucleotides align to TRBD1. The DNA end is more similar to TRBJ2-1, so the J call may be wrong. Germline V CDR1 and CDR2: DFQATT, SNEGSKA (reference sequence). The CDR3 has 13 residues. The CDR3 protein is CSGTDRGRNEQFF. The CDR3 DNA follows: TGCAGTGGCACAGACAGGGGTAGGAATGAGCAGTTCTTC.

This clonotype came up a few times. This rearrangement joins TRBV15 to TRBJ1-4; 7 bases are a match to TRBD1. CDR1 LNHNV and CDR2 YYDKDF come from the germline V gene (reference sequence). V shed 5 bases and J 5 bases; nucleotides not matched to a gene: 11. CDR3 length: 16 residues. This CDR3 is CATSLQPDRENEKLFF. As DNA, the CDR3 is TGTGCCACCAGCTTACAACCCGACAGGGAAAATGAAAAACTGTTTTTT.

This clonotype came up a few times. The CDR3 loop reads CASREGTGVFYTGELFF. The DNA of the CDR3 is TGTGCCAGCAGGGAGGGGACAGGGGTTTTTTACACCGGGGAGCTGTTTTTT. The rearrangement joins TRBV12-3 or TRBV12-4 to TRBJ2-2; 10 bases map to TRBD1. The CDR3 has 17 residues. Losses at the gene ends were 6 bases for V and 3 bases for J; bases not matched to a gene: 10.

This clonotype was found a few times. J is TRBJ1-6 and V is TRBV6-1, with TRBD1 as a possible D gene (6 bases). Between the trimmed V and J ends, which lost 4 bases and 10 bases, there was a span of 23 bases. Germline loops: CDR1 MNHNS, CDR2 SASEGT. The CDR3 has 17 amino acids. This CDR3 reads CASSAQPVGGRSSPLHF. DNA of the CDR3: TGTGCCAGCAGTGCCCAGCCCGTCGGGGGCAGGAGCTCACCCCTCCACTTT.

J is TRBJ2-7 and V is TRBV7-6, with 14 bases matching TRBD2. TRBJ2-1 explains the end of the DNA better; the J call may be wrong. The germline V gene encodes CDR1 SGHVS and CDR2 FNYEAQ. CDR3 length: 16 amino acids. CDR3 nucleotide sequence: TGTGCCAGCAGCTTTGCCGGGACTAGCGGGGGTTATGAGCAGTTCTTC. Translated: CASSFAGTSGGYEQFF.

The V call is TRBV24-1, the J call TRBJ1-5; D call uncertain. Germline CDR1 reads KGHDR; CDR2 reads SFDVKD. V was pared by 4 bases and J by 0 bases, with 6 bases between. The CDR3 has 14 residues. The CDR3 DNA reads as TGTGCCACCAGTGAACCGGGTAGCAATCAGCCCCAGCATTTT. Its protein is CATSEPGSNQPQHF.

This clonotype has a handful of counts. V is TRBV28 and J is TRBJ2-5, with TRBD2 identical over 8 bases. The CDR3 contains 15 residues. The trim removed 5 bases at V and 5 bases at J, leaving 10 bases unmatched. Germline V gene sequence: CDR1 MDHEN, CDR2 SYDVKM. The CDR3 nucleotides are TGTGCCAGCAGTGCCTCGACCTTAGCGGGGGAGACCCAGTACTTC. Amino acids: CASSASTLAGETQYF.

The V call is TRBV29-1, the J call TRBJ2-7, with D unresolved. The V gene's germline CDR1 is SQVTM and CDR2 ANQGSEA. This CDR3 contains 12 residues. V dropped 1 base and J dropped 2 bases, with 6 bases sitting between them. The DNA for the CDR3 is TGCAGCGTTGAAGGGGATGCCTACGAGCAGTACTTC. Amino acids: CSVEGDAYEQYF.

This clonotype was picked up many times. The chain combines TRBV14 with TRBJ1-4, with D possibly TRBD1 on 5 matching bases. V was pared by 3 bases and J by 0 bases, with 11 bases between. The germline gives CDR1 SGHDN, CDR2 FVKESK. There are 16 residues in the CDR3. In nucleotides, the CDR3 is TGTGCCAGCAGCCACTGGGGGGTTGCAACTAATGAAAAACTGTTTTTT. Its protein product is CASSHWGVATNEKLFF.

This chain connects TRBV6-1 to TRBJ1-4, with D possibly matching TRBD1 (6 bases). The CDR3 runs to 12 residues. The V and J ends lost 7 bases and 7 bases respectively, with 10 bases between them. Germline loops: CDR1 MNHNS, CDR2 SASEGT. The CDR3 spells CASKGGPEKLFF. The CDR3 DNA follows: TGTGCCAGCAAGGGGGGCCCTGAAAAACTGTTTTTT.

In its sample, this clonotype was seen a few times. This rearrangement joins TRBV10-3 to TRBJ1-1; the D is unclear. Trimming stripped 2 bases from V and 1 base from J, with 11 bases between. This CDR3 contains 15 residues. The germline V gene encodes CDR1 ENHRY and CDR2 SYGVKD. CDR3 DNA sequence: TGTGCCATCAGTGAGGGGTCTATTTCGAACACTGAAGCTTTCTTT. Translation: CAISEGSISNTEAFF.

Only a few counts were recorded for this clonotype. The chain employs TRBV7-9 and TRBJ2-3; 14 nucleotides align to TRBD2. Losses at the gene ends were 4 bases for V and 0 bases for J; bases not matched to a gene: 3. The V gene's germline CDR1 is SEHNR and CDR2 FQNEAQ (reference sequence). This CDR3 region has 17 residues. This CDR3 reads CASSSGLAGESTDTQYF. The CDR3 DNA follows: TGTGCCAGCAGCTCGGGACTAGCGGGGGAGAGCACAGATACGCAGTATTTT.

The V call is TRBV7-6, the J call TRBJ2-5; 10 bases fit TRBD2. Germline assignment: CDR1 SGHVS and CDR2 FNYEAQ. Unmatched junction bases numbered 3, after V lost 7 bases and J lost 4 bases. CDR3 size: 13 residues. This CDR3 reads CASTLAGTETQYF. Here the CDR3 DNA reads TGTGCCAGCACACTAGCGGGAACAGAGACCCAGTACTTC.

This sequence joins TRBV9 and TRBJ1-2, with 10 bases matching TRBD1. From germline, CDR1 is SGDLS and CDR2 YYNGEE. J gave up 4 bases and V 4 bases, and 7 bases lay outside the gene matches. This CDR3 region has 15 residues. The CDR3 DNA reads TGTGCCAGCAGCCCAAGGGGGACAGGGGTCTATGGCTACACCTTC. It translates to CASSPRGTGVYGYTF. The full variable domain, completed using reference TRBV9 and TRBJ1-2, is DSGVTQTPKHLITATGQRVTLRCSPRSGDLSVYWYQQSLDQGLQFLIQYYNGEERAKGNILERFSAQQFPDLHSELNLSSLELGDSALYFCASSPRGTGVYGYTFGSGTRLTVV.

The chain uses TRBV6-1 and TRBJ1-1; TRBD1 matches at 7 bases. The CDR3 has 15 residues. CDR1 and CDR2 from the germline V gene are MNHNS and SASEGT. Trimming cost V 3 bases and J 0 bases; bases outside gene matches: 4. This CDR3 reads CASSDSGGLNTEAFF. As DNA, the CDR3 is TGTGCCAGCAGTGACTCAGGGGGACTGAACACTGAAGCTTTCTTT.

For the CDR3, the DNA is TGCGCCAGCAGCTCAGGCCTTGCGGGGGTTCTTGCGGCCGGGGAGCTGTTTTTT. Protein sequence: CASSSGLAGVLAAGELFF. This chain links TRBV5-1 with TRBJ2-2, with 7 bases lining up with TRBD2. The CDR3 consists of 18 residues. The V gene's germline CDR1 is SGHRS and CDR2 YFSETQ. Losses at the gene ends were 3 bases for V and 6 bases for J; bases not matched to a gene: 17.

There are a few counts of this clonotype. The chain recombines TRBV4-3 with TRBJ2-1; 7 bases map to TRBD2. The DNA end is a closer match to TRBJ2-5, so the J assignment may be wrong. The CDR3 runs to 16 residues. CDR1 LGHNA and CDR2 YSLEER come from the germline V gene. Written as DNA, the CDR3 is TGCGCCAGCAGCCAAGATCTGGCTAGCGGCCAAGAGACCCAGTACTTC. Its translation is CASSQDLASGQETQYF.

The chain employs TRBV20-1 and TRBJ1-2; maybe TRBD1 (6 bases). Germline V CDR1 and CDR2: DFQATT, SNEGSKA (reference sequence). CDR3 size: 14 residues. Trimming cost V 4 bases and J 6 bases, with 18 bases left between them. In DNA form, the CDR3 reads TGCAGTGCTATCGGGGGGCTCGAGGTGGATGGCTACACCTTC. This sequence encodes CSAIGGLEVDGYTF.

This clonotype was counted between two and nine times. The CDR3 region is CALRGHGPLSNQPQHF. In nucleotides, the CDR3 is TGTGCCTTGCGGGGACACGGCCCCCTAAGCAATCAGCCCCAGCATTTT. V is TRBV28 and J is TRBJ1-5; D is perhaps TRBD1 (6 bases). With 11 bases removed from V and 1 base from J, the gap between germline ends came to 21 bases. From germline, CDR1 is MDHEN and CDR2 SYDVKM. CDR3 length: 16 amino acids.

Points on this clonotype: At one end, the junction sequence differs from germline, possibly due to a read error. J is TRBJ2-6 and V is TRBV3-1; D may be TRBD1 (5 bases). Per germline, CDR1 LGHDT and CDR2 YNNKEL (reference sequence). There are 15 residues in the CDR3. The CDR3 is CASSQVLSGANVPTF. In DNA, the CDR3 is TGTGCCAGCAGCCAAGTATTATCTGGGGCCAACGTCCCGACTTTC.